The rows below give T cell receptor beta chains drawn from one sample of a study of lymphopenia after photon versus proton radiotherapy. Method: immunoSEQ multiplex PCR; TCRdb's copy keeps in-frame clones and lacks some. There are roughly 40,000 clones in the sample; 86% occur only once, and about a tenth lies in the top ten. The material was peripheral blood, obtained from a patient treated with proton-based radiotherapy. These TCRs come from a woman in her sixties or seventies with pancreatic cancer. Some clones in this sample may be carry-over from other donors' samples. Each CDR3 is given with its conserved first and last residue. The order of the fields is D gene, clone size, V gene, J gene, CDR3 DNA, CDR3 protein. D genes are given only for firm matches. Expanded clones are given a class, and other clones once, few, many or no size at all.

d_gene: -; abundance: -; v_gene: TRBV30; j_gene: TRBJ1-1; CDR3nt: TGTGCCTGGAGTGGGACAGTGTACACTGAAGCTTTCTTT; CDR3aa: CAWSGTVYTEAFF
d_gene: TRBD2; abundance: -; v_gene: TRBV5-1; j_gene: TRBJ2-5; CDR3nt: TGCGCCAGCAGCTTGGCGGCTAGCGGGAGTTGGGAGACCCAGTACTTC; CDR3aa: CASSLAASGSWETQYF
d_gene: -; abundance: once; v_gene: TRBV19; j_gene: TRBJ1-5; CDR3nt: TGTGCCAGTAGTCGGGGGTTTAATCAGCCCCAGCATTTT; CDR3aa: CASSRGFNQPQHF
d_gene: -; abundance: -; v_gene: TRBV5-6; j_gene: TRBJ2-7; CDR3nt: TGTGCCAGCAGCTTGTATCAGCGCTCCTCCTACGAGCAGTACTTC; CDR3aa: CASSLYQRSSYEQYF
d_gene: TRBD2; abundance: -; v_gene: TRBV5-4; j_gene: TRBJ2-2; CDR3nt: TGTGCCACCCAGACTAGCGGCTACACCGGGGAGCTGTTTTTT; CDR3aa: CATQTSGYTGELFF
d_gene: TRBD1; abundance: -; v_gene: TRBV7-6; j_gene: TRBJ2-3; CDR3nt: TGTGCCAGCAGCTTTTCTGAGGCCAGGGGGCGGAGAGATACGCAGTATTTT; CDR3aa: CASSFSEARGRRDTQYF
d_gene: -; abundance: -; v_gene: TRBV7-9; j_gene: TRBJ2-5; CDR3nt: TGTGCCAGCAGCTTAGAGGGCGGGGAGACCCAGTACTTC; CDR3aa: CASSLEGGETQYF
d_gene: -; abundance: -; v_gene: TRBV7-6; j_gene: TRBJ1-1; CDR3nt: TGTGCCAGCAGCTTAGCGAATTTCAGGGGCACTGAAGCTTTCTTT; CDR3aa: CASSLANFRGTEAFF
d_gene: TRBD1; abundance: -; v_gene: TRBV19; j_gene: TRBJ2-1; CDR3nt: TGTGCCAGTAGTATCCCCGGGACAGGGTTTTTCTTC; CDR3aa: CASSIPGTGFFF
d_gene: TRBD1; abundance: once; v_gene: TRBV9; j_gene: TRBJ2-3; CDR3nt: TGTGCCAGCAGCATCAGACAGGGGGTCTCAGATACGCAGTATTTT; CDR3aa: CASSIRQGVSDTQYF
d_gene: -; abundance: once; v_gene: TRBV28; j_gene: TRBJ1-1; CDR3nt: TGTGCCAGCAGTCGAAAATGGACAGCTGACACTGAAGCTTTCTTT; CDR3aa: CASSRKWTADTEAFF
d_gene: -; abundance: -; v_gene: TRBV6-5; j_gene: TRBJ1-1; CDR3nt: TGTGCCAGCAGTCCTCGTATGAACACTGAAGCTTTCTTT; CDR3aa: CASSPRMNTEAFF
d_gene: TRBD1; abundance: -; v_gene: TRBV6-5; j_gene: TRBJ2-5; CDR3nt: TGTGCCAGCAGCCAGGACAGGGGGTCGGAGACCCAGTACTTC; CDR3aa: CASSQDRGSETQYF
d_gene: TRBD2; abundance: once; v_gene: TRBV11-2; j_gene: TRBJ2-7; CDR3nt: TGTGCCAGCAGCTTAGGCCGAGCGGGAGCTTACGAGCAGTACTTC; CDR3aa: CASSLGRAGAYEQYF
d_gene: -; abundance: -; v_gene: TRBV6-6; j_gene: TRBJ1-1; CDR3nt: TGTGCCAGCAGTTACGGGCAGGACACTGAAGCTTTCTTT; CDR3aa: CASSYGQDTEAFF
d_gene: -; abundance: -; v_gene: TRBV5-4; j_gene: TRBJ2-3; CDR3nt: TGTGCCAGCAGCGATAGATCGACAGATACGCAGTATTTT; CDR3aa: CASSDRSTDTQYF